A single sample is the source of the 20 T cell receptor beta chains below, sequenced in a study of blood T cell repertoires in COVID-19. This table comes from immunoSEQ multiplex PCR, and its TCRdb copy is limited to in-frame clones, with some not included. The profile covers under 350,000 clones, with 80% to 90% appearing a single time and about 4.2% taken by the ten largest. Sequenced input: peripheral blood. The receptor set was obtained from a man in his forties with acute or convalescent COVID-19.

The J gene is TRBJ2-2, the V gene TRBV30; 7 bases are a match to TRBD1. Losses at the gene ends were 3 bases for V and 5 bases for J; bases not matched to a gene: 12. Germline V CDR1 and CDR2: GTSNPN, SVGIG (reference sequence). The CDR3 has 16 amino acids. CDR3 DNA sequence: TGTGCCTGGAGCCCAGGGTACTCAGGGGGAACCGGGGAGCTGTTTTTT. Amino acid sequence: CAWSPGYSGGTGELFF.

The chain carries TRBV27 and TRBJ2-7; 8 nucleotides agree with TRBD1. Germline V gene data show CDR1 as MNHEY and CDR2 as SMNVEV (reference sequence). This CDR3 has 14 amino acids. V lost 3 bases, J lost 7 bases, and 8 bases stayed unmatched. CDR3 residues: CASSFGQGAGEQYF. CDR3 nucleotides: TGTGCCAGCAGTTTCGGGCAGGGGGCGGGAGAGCAGTACTTC.

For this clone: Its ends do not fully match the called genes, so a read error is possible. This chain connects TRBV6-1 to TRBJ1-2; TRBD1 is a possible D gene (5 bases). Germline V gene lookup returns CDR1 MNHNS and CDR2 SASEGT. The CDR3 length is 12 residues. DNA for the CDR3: TGTGCCAGCAGTCCTAAGACCGGGACTTCACTCTTC. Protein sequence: CASSPKTGTSLF.

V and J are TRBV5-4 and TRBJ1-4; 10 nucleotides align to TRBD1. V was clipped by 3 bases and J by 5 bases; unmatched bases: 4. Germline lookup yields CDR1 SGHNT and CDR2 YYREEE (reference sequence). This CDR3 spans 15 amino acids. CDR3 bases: TGTGCCAGCAGCTCTGGGGGACAGGGGAATGAAAAACTGTTTTTT. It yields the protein CASSSGGQGNEKLFF.

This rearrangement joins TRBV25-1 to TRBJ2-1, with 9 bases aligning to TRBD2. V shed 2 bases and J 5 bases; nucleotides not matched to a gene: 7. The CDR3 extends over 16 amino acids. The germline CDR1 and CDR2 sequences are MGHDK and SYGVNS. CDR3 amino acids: CASSEKRLAVNNEQFF. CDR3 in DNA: TGTGCCAGCAGTGAAAAGCGACTAGCGGTTAACAATGAGCAGTTCTTC.

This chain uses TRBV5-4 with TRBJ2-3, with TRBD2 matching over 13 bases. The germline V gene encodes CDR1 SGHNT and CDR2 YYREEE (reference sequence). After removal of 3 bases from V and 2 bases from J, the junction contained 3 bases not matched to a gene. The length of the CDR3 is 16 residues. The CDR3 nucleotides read TGTGCCAGCAGCTCGGGACTAGCGGGGTTCACAGATACGCAGTATTTT. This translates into CASSSGLAGFTDTQYF.

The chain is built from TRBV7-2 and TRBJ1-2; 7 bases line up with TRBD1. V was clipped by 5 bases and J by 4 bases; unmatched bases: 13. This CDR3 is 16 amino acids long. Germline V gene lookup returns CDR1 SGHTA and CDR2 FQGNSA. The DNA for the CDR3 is TGTGCCAGCAGCAGAGGTGTGAGACAGGGAAGCTATGGCTACACCTTC. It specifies CASSRGVRQGSYGYTF.

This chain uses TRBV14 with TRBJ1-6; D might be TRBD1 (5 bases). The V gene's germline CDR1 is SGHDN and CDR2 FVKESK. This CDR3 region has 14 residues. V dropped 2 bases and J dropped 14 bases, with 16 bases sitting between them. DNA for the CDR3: TGTGCCAGCAGCCAATCCAGGGCGGCGGGAACCCTCCACTTT. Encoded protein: CASSQSRAAGTLHF.

The CDR3 sequence is CASSYSLGGSDEQFF. The CDR3 bases are TGTGCCAGCAGTTACTCGTTAGGGGGAAGCGATGAGCAGTTCTTC. This chain links TRBV6-6 with TRBJ2-1; TRBD1 might be the D (6 bases). CDR3 length: 15 amino acids. Trimming took off 0 bases at V and 8 bases at J, with 14 bases between the two ends. Germline CDR1 MNHNY, CDR2 SVGAGI (reference sequence).

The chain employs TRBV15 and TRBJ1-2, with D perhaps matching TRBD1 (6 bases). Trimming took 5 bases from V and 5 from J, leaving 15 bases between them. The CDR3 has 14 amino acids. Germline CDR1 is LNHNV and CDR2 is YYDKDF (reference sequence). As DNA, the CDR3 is TGTGCCACCAGCGGGGGCTTCACAGGGTATGGCTACACCTTC. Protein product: CATSGGFTGYGYTF.

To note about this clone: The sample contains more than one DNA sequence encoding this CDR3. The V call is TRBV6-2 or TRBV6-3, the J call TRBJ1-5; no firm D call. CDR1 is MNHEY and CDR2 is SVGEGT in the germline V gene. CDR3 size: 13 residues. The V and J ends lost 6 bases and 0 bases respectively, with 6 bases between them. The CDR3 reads CASSLNSNQPQHF. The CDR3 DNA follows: TGTGCCAGCAGCCTCAATAGCAATCAGCCCCAGCATTTT.

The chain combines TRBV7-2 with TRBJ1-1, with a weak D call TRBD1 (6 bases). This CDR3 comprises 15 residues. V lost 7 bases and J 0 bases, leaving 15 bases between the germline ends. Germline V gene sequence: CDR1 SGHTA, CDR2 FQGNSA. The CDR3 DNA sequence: TGTGCCAGCACCCCCAGGGGCCGGTTGAACACTGAAGCTTTCTTT. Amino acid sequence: CASTPRGRLNTEAFF.

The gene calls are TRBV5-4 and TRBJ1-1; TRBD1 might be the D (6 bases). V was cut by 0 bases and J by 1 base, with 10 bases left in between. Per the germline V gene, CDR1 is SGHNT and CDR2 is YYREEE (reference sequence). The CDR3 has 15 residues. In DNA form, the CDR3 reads TGTGCCAGCAGCTTGGAAGCAGGGGCGAACACTGAAGCTTTCTTT. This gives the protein CASSLEAGANTEAFF. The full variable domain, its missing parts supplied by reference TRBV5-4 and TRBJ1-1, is ETGVTQSPTHLIKTRGQQVTLRCSSQSGHNTVSWYQQALGQGPQFIFQYYREEENGRGNFPPRFSGLQFPNYSSELNVNALELDDSALYLCASSLEAGANTEAFFGQGTRLTVV.

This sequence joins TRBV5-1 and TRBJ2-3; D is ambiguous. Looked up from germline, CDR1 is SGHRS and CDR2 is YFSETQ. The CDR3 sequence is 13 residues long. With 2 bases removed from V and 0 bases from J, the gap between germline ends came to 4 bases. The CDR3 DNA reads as TGCGCCAGCAGCTTTCAGAGCACAGATACGCAGTATTTT. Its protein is CASSFQSTDTQYF.

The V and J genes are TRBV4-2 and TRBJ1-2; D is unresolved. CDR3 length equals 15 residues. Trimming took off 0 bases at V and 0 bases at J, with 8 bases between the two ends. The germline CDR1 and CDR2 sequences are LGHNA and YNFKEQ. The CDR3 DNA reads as TGTGCCAGCAGCCAAGAGGAGGGAACTAACTATGGCTACACCTTC. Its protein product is CASSQEEGTNYGYTF.

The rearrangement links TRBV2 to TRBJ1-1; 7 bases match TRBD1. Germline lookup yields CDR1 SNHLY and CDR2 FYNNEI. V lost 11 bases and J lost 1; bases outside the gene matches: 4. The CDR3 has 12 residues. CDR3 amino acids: CASDRTNTEAFF. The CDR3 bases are TGTGCCTCGGACAGGACGAACACTGAAGCTTTCTTT.

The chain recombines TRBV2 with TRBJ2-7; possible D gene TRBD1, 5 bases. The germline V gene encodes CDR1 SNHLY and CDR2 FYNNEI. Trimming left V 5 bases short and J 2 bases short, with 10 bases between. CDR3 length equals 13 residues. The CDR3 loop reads CASSWTRPYEQYF. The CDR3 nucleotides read TGTGCCAGCAGTTGGACACGACCCTACGAGCAGTACTTC.

CDR3 DNA: TGTGCCAGCAATGTCAGGGTGGGTGAAAAACTGTTTTTT. Its translation is CASNVRVGEKLFF. The chain carries TRBV9 and TRBJ1-4; possibly TRBD1 for D (5 bases). This CDR3 comprises 13 residues. CDR1 SGDLS and CDR2 YYNGEE come from the germline V gene. With 6 bases removed from V and 7 bases from J, the gap between germline ends came to 13 bases.

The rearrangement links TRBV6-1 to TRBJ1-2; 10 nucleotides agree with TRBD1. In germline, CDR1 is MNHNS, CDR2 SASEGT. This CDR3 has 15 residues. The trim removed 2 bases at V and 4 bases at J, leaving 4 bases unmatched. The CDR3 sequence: CASSEWTGGSYGYTF. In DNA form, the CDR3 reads TGTGCCAGCAGTGAATGGACAGGGGGAAGCTATGGCTACACCTTC.

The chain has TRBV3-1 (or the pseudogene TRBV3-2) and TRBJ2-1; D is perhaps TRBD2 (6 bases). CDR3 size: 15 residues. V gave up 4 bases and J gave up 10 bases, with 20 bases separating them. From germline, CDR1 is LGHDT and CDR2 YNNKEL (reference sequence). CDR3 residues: CASSPLAGRVGEQFF. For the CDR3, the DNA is TGTGCCAGCAGCCCGCTGGCGGGAAGGGTAGGCGAGCAGTTCTTC.